This T cell receptor (beta chain) was sequenced in a study of shared clonotypes between healthy human individuals. Donors, healthy HIV-negative adults, lacked recent acute infections or vaccinations. Per germline, CDR1 MDHEN and CDR2 SYDVKM. The CDR3 sequence is 14 residues long. J gave up 5 bases and V 5 bases, and 6 bases lay outside the gene matches. Several immunoSEQ plates received, in even portions, the genomic DNA of each subset. The assay was immunoSEQ multiplex PCR, and TCRdb's table has in-frame clones only and misses some. The sample carries 2 million to 3 million clones, roughly 93% recorded once.

The material sequenced was naive CD4+ T cells from PBMCs. Documented subset: CD45RA+ positively selected. The chain has TRBV28 and TRBJ1-5, with 7 bases fitting TRBD1. This receptor was taken from a man between 18 and 35 years old in good health. Some clones in this sample may be carry-over from other donors' samples. CDR3 loop: CASSGGTVYQPQHF. The CDR3 DNA follows: TGTGCCAGCAGTGGTGGGACAGTATATCAGCCCCAGCATTTT. Using reference TRBV28 and TRBJ1-5 for the parts outside the CDR3, the full variable domain is DVKVTQSSRYLVKRTGEKVFLECVQDMDHENMFWYRQDPGLGLRLIYFSYDVKMKEKGDIPEGYSVSREKKERFSLILESASTNQTSMYLCASSGGTVYQPQHFGDGTRLSIL.